This TCR beta chain was captured by sequencing in a study of blood T cell repertoires in COVID-19. The wider study: PBMCs, B-cell-depleted T cells, or T cells provided the cDNA or gDNA that made up the material.

Clones were sequenced by immunoSEQ multiplex PCR, and TCRdb holds only the in-frame ones, with some missing. Of about 250,000 clones detected, 87% appear once; the ten largest clones hold approximately 2.4%. The CDR3 spans 13 residues. CDR1 and CDR2 from the germline V gene are ENHRY and SYGVKD. The germline V and J ends were trimmed by 10 bases and 4 bases, with 13 bases remaining between them. Individuals aged about 18 to 89 years were recruited from fewer than 30 US areas. V and J are TRBV10-3 and TRBJ2-2; D is perhaps TRBD2 (6 bases). The sample taken for sequencing was PBMCs or T cells enriched from blood (not recorded which). The TCR originated in a woman aged 30 to 39 with acute COVID-19. The CDR3, as DNA: TGTGCCACCCTCGGAGGGGCCACCGGGGAGCTGTTTTTT. Protein: CATLGGATGELFF.